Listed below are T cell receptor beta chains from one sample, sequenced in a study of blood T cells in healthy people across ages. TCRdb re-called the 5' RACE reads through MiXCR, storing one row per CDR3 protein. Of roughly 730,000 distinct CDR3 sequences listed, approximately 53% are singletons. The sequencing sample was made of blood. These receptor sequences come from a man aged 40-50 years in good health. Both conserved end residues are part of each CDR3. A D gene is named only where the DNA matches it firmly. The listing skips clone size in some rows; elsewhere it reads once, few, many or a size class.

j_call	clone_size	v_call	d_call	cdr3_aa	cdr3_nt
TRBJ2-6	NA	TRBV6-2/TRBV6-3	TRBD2	CASSLAGYSGANVLTF	TGTGCCAGCAGCTTAGCGGGCTACTCTGGGGCCAACGTCCTGACTTTC
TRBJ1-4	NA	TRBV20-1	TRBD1	CSATDRGGLFF	TGCAGTGCTACTGACAGGGGTGGACTGTTTTTT
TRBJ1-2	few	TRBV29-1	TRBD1	CSVGDREGYGYTF	TGCAGCGTTGGGGACAGGGAGGGCTATGGCTACACCTTC
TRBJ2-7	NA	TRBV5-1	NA	CASSFRDPEDEQYF	TGCGCCAGCAGCTTTAGGGACCCGGAGGACGAGCAGTACTTC
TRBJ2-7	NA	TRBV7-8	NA	CASSRDAHEQYF	TGTGCCAGCAGCAGGGATGCCCACGAGCAGTACTTC
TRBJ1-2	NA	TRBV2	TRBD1	CASSELGGTGVLYGYTF	TGTGCCAGCAGTGAATTAGGCGGGACAGGGGTACTGTATGGCTACACCTTC
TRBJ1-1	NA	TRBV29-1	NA	CSDGVNTEAFF	TGCAGCGATGGAGTGAACACTGAAGCTTTCTTT
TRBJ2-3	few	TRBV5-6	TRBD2	CASSLRLAGRSDTQYF	TGTGCCAGCAGCTTGAGACTAGCGGGGAGGTCAGATACGCAGTATTTT
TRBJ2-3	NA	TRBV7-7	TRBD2	CASSQGLAGSTDTQYF	TGTGCTAGCAGCCAAGGACTAGCGGGGAGCACAGATACGCAGTATTTT
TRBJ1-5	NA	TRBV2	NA	CASKPDSNQPQHF	TGCGCCAGCAAGCCGGATAGCAATCAGCCCCAGCATTTT
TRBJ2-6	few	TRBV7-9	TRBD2	CASSFAGTTRGANVLTF	TGTGCCAGCAGCTTTGCCGGGACTACCCGTGGGGCCAACGTCCTGACTTTC
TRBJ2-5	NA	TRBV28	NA	CASSDRQLLQETQYF	TGTGCCAGCTCCGATCGACAGCTTCTACAAGAGACCCAGTACTTC
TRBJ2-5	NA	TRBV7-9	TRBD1	CASSSGQGIFQETQYF	TGTGCCAGCAGCTCAGGACAGGGGATATTTCAAGAGACCCAGTACTTC
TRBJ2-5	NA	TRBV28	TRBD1	CASKPRTGMEETQYF	TGTGCCAGCAAACCCCGGACAGGGATGGAAGAGACCCAGTACTTC
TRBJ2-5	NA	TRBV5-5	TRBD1	CASSLYTGGQETQYF	TGTGCCAGCAGCTTGTATACAGGGGGACAAGAGACCCAGTACTTC
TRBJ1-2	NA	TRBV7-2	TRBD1	CASNKDRALGGYTF	TGTGCCAGCAACAAGGACAGGGCACTGGGGGGCTACACCTTC
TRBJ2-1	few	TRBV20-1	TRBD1	CSAILPGTGSIDEQFF	TGCAGTGCGATCCTTCCCGGGACAGGGTCAATCGATGAGCAGTTCTTC
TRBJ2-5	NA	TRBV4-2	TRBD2	CASSQGTGGKETQYF	TGTGCCAGCAGCCAAGGGACGGGGGGTAAAGAGACCCAGTACTTC
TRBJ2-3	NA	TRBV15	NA	CATSRPGTGFTDTQYF	TGTGCCACCAGCAGGCCCGGGACGGGGTTCACAGATACGCAGTATTTT
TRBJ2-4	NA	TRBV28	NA	CASYNLAKNIQYF	TGTGCCAGCTACAACCTAGCCAAAAACATTCAGTACTTC
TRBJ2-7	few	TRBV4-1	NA	CASSQYVADDEQYF	TGCGCCAGCAGCCAATATGTAGCTGACGACGAGCAGTACTTC
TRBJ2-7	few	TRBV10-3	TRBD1	CAISGQGNSYEQYF	TGTGCCATCAGCGGACAGGGGAATTCCTACGAGCAGTACTTC
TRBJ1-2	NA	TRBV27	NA	CASSQDPPGRGYTF	TGTGCCAGCAGTCAAGACCCCCCAGGTAGGGGCTACACCTTC
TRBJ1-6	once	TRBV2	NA	CASSVWGNNSPLHF	TGTGCCAGCAGTGTGTGGGGGAATAATTCACCCCTCCACTTT
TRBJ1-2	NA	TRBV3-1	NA	CASSQSLYGYTF	TGTGCCAGCAGCCAATCGCTCTATGGCTACACCTTC
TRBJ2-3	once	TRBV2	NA	CASSEVQWQTTTDTQYF	TGTGCCAGTAGTGAAGTTCAATGGCAGACCACCACAGATACGCAGTATTTT
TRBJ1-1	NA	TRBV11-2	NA	CASSRTTGTEAFF	TGTGCCAGCAGCCGTACAACGGGGACTGAAGCTTTCTTT
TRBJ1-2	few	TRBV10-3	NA	CAISEVIPNYGYTF	TGTGCCATCAGTGAAGTTATCCCAAACTATGGCTACACCTTC
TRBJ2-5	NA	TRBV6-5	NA	CASSYSAGERANEQYF	TGTGCCAGCAGTTACTCGGCAGGGGAGCGGGCCAACGAGCAGTACTTT
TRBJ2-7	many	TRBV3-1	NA	CASSQRYEQYF	TGTGCCAGCAGCCAAAGGTACGAGCAGTACTTC
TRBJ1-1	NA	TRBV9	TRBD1	CASSMGTGSRYTEAFF	TGTGCCAGCAGCATGGGGACAGGGTCGCGGTACACTGAAGCTTTCTTT
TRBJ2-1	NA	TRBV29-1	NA	CSGVGVAEQFF	TGCAGCGGTGTAGGGGTTGCTGAGCAGTTCTTC
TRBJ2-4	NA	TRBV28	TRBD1	CASSPNPGTGSSSVFEQYF	TGTGCCAGCAGCCCGAACCCCGGGACAGGGTCGTCTTCAGTTTTTGAGCAGTACTTC
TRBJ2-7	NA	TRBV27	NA	CASSLFSGHHEQYF	TGTGCCAGCAGTTTATTTTCAGGGCACCACGAGCAGTACTTC
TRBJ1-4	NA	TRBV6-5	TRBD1	CASGGQGPSNNEKLFF	TGTGCCAGCGGAGGACAGGGACCATCCAACAATGAAAAACTGTTTTTT
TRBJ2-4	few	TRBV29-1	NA	CSVARGTDKNIQYF	TGCAGCGTTGCTCGGGGGACAGATAAAAACATTCAGTACTTC
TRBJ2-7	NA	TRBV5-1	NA	CASSLTAPSSYNEQYF	TGCGCCAGCAGCTTGACAGCGCCCAGCTCCTACAATGAGCAGTACTTC
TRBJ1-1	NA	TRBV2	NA	CASSAGQTNTEAFF	TGTGCCAGCAGTGCAGGACAGACGAACACTGAAGCTTTCTTT
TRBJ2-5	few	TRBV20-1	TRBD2	CSAQRGIQETQYF	TGCAGTGCCCAGCGGGGGATCCAAGAGACCCAGTACTTC
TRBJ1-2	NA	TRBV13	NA	CASSRGTVRNYGYTF	TGTGCCAGCAGCCGTGGAACAGTACGAAACTATGGCTACACCTTC
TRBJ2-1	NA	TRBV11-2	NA	CASSLAGTGSEQFF	TGTGCCAGCAGCTTAGCAGGGACCGGTAGTGAGCAGTTCTTC
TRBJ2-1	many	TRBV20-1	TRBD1	CSAVRTGGRLEQFF	TGCAGTGCTGTTCGGACAGGGGGAAGGTTAGAGCAGTTCTTC